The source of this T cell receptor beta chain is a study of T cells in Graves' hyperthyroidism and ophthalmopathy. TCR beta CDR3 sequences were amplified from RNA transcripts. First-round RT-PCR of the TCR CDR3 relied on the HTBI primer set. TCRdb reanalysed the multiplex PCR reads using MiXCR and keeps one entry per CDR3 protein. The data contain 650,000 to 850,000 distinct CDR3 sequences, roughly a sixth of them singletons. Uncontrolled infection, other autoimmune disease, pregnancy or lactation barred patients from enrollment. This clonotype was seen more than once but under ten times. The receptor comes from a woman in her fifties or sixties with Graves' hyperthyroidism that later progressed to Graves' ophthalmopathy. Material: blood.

The CDR3 bases are TGTGCCAGCAGTCCCACACCCGGGACAGGGAAAGCTTTCTTT. It encodes CASSPTPGTGKAFF. The chain links TRBV27 to TRBJ1-1; the match to TRBD1 covers 9 bases. The CDR3 is 14 residues long. CDR1 is MNHEY, CDR2 SMNVEV, per germline (reference sequence). V was clipped by 5 bases and J by 9 bases; unmatched bases: 10.